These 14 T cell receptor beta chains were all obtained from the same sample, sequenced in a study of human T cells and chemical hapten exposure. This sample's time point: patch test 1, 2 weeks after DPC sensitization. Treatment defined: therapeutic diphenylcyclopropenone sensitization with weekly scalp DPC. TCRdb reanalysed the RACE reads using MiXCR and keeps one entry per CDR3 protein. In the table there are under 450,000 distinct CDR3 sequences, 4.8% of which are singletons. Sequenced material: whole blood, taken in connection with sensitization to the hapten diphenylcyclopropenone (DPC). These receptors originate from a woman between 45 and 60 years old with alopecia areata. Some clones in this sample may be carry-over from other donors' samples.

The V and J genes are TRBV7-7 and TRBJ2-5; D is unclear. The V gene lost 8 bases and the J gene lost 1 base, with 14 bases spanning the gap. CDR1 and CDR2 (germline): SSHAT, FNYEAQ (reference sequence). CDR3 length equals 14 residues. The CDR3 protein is CASSRGSPQETQYF. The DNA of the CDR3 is TGTGCCAGCTCCCGCGGCAGCCCCCAAGAGACCCAGTACTTC. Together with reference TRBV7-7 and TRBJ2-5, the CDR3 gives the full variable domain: GAGVSQSPRYKVTKRGQDVTLRCDPISSHATLYWYQQALGQGPEFLTYFNYEAQPDKSGLPSDRFSAERPEGSISTLTIQRTEQRDSAMYRCASSRGSPQETQYFGPGTRLLVL.

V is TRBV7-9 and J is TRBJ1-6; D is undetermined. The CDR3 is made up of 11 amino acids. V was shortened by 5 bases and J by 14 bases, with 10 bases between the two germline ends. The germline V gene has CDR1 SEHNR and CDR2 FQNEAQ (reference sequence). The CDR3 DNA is TGTGCCAGCAGCGCGACGGACTCCCTCCACTTT. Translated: CASSATDSLHF.

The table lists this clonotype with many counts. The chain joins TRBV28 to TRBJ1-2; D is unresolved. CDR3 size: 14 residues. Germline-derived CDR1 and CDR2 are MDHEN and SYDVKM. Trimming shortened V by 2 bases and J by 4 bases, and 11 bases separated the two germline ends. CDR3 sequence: CASSLVRSFYGYTF. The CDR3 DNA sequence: TGTGCCAGCAGTTTAGTCCGATCCTTCTATGGCTACACCTTC.

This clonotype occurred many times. CDR3 bases: TGCGCCAGCAGGCAAAACTCTGGGGCCAACGTCCTGACTTTC. Encoded protein: CASRQNSGANVLTF. The rearrangement links TRBV5-1 to TRBJ2-6; D is unresolved. The germline V and J ends were trimmed by 5 bases and 0 bases, with 6 bases remaining between them. The CDR3 loop spans 14 amino acids. CDR1 is SGHRS and CDR2 is YFSETQ in the germline V gene.

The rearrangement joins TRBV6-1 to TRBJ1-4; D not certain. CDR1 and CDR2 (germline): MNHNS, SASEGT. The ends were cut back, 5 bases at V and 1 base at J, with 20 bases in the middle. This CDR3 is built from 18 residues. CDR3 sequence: CASSNLVFGRGTNEKLFF. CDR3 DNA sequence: TGTGCCAGCAGTAACCTCGTTTTCGGTCGGGGAACTAATGAAAAACTGTTTTTT.

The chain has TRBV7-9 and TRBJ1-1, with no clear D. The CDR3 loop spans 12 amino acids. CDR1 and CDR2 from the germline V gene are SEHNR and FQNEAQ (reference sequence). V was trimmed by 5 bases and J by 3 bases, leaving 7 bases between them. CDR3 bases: TGTGCCAGCAGCCCCCCCGACACTGAAGCTTTCTTT. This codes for CASSPPDTEAFF.

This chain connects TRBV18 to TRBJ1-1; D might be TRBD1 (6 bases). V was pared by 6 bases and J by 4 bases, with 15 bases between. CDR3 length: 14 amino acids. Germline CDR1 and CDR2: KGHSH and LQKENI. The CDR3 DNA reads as TGTGCCAGCTCTCAACAGGGATTAGGCACTGAAGCTTTCTTT. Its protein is CASSQQGLGTEAFF. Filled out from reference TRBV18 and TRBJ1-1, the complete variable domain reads NAGVMQNPRHLVRRRGQEARLRCSPMKGHSHVYWYRQLPEEGLKFMVYLQKENIIDESGMPKERFSAEFPKEGPSILRIQQVVRGDSAAYFCASSQQGLGTEAFFGQGTRLTVV.

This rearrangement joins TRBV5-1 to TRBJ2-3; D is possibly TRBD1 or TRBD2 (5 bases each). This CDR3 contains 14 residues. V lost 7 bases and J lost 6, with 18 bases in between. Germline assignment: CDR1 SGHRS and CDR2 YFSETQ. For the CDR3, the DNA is TGCGCCAGCGTTCCGGGGAACGGGGCGGATACGCAGTATTTT. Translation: CASVPGNGADTQYF.

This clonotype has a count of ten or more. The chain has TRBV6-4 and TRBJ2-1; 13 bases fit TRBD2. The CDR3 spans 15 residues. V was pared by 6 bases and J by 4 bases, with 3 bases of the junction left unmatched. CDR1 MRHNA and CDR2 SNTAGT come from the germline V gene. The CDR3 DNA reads TGTGCCAGCAGCGCGGGACTAGCGGGGTACAATGAGCAGTTCTTC. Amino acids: CASSAGLAGYNEQFF.

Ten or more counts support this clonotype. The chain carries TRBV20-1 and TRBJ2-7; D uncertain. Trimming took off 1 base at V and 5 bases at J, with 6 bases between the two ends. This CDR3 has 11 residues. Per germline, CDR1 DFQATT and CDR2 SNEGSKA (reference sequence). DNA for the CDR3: TGCAGTGCTAGAGTGCAAAACGAGCAGTACTTC. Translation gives CSARVQNEQYF.

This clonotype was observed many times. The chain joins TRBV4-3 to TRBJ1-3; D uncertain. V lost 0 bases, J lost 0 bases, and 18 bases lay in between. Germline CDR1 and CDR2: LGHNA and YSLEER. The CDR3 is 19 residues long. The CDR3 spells CASSQDGSGSTISGNTIYF. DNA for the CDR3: TGCGCCAGCAGCCAAGATGGGTCGGGCAGTACGATCTCTGGAAACACCATATATTTT.

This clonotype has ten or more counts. The CDR3 coding sequence is TGTGCCAGCAGCGTAGGTAGGGTATCCTACGAGCAGTACTTC. Encoded protein: CASSVGRVSYEQYF. V usage is TRBV9 and J usage is TRBJ2-7; no reliable D call. The germline CDR1 and CDR2 sequences are SGDLS and YYNGEE. The CDR3 covers 14 residues. The V gene lost 0 bases and the J gene lost 1 base, with 8 bases spanning the gap.

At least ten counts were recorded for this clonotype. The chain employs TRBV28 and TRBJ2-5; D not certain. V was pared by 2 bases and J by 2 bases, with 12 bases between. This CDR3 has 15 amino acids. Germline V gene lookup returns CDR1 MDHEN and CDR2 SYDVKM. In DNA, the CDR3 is TGTGCCAGCAGTTTACTGCTGGAAGTACAAGAGACCCAGTACTTC. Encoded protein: CASSLLLEVQETQYF.

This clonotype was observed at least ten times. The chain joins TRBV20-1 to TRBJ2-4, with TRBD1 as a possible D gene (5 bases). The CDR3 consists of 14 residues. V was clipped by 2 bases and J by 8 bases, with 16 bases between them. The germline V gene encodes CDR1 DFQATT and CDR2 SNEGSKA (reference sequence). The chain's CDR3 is CSARPPKTEDIQYF. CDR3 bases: TGCAGTGCTAGACCCCCCAAGACAGAGGACATTCAGTACTTC.